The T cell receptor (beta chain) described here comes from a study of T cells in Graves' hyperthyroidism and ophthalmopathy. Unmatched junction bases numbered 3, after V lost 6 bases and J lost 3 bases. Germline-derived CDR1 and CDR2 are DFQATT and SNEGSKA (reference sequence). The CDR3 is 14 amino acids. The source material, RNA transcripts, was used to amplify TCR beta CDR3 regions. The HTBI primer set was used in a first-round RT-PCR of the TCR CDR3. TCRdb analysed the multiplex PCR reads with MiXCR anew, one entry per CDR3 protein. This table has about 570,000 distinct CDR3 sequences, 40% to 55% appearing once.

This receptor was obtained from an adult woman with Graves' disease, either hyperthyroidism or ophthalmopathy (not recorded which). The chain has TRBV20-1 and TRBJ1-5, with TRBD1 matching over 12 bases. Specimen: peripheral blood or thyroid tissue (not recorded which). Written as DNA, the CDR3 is TGCAGTGCGGGACAGGGGGCCTTCAATCAGCCCCAGCATTTT. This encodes CSAGQGAFNQPQHF.